This TCR beta chain is from a study of tumor and adjacent non-tumor tissue in lung cancer. Study-wide background: Patients comprised approximately eleven adenocarcinoma, 2 squamous cell carcinoma and 1 small cell lung cancer. Stage I to III disease affected about nine men and about five women aged about 31 to 76.

Three rounds of nested PCR, following a modified ARM-PCR protocol, produced the TCRbeta library. In TCRdb, the multiplex PCR reads were re-called with MiXCR into one record per CDR3 protein. The data contain around 210,000 distinct CDR3 sequences, 71% of them singletons. The template was RNA from unsorted bulk tissue. In this sample, this clonotype turned up a few times. What it recognizes is unknown. The study, taken as a whole, reports: Compared with tumor, normal lung showed significantly lower TCR diversity. Tumor repertoires had a smaller top 100 clone share than normal lung.

The sequencing sample was made of lung tumor tissue. The TCR comes from a man aged 55 to 69 with non-small cell lung cancer.

In DNA, the CDR3 is TGTGCCAGCACCCTTAGGGGTCCCGGGACCCGGAATTACAATGAGCAGTTCTTC. It is translated as CASTLRGPGTRNYNEQFF. V gene TRBV11-2 combines with J gene TRBJ2-1; tentatively, D is TRBD1 or TRBD2 (5 bases each). The V gene lost 7 bases and the J gene lost 4 bases, with 26 bases spanning the gap. The germline gives CDR1 SGHAT, CDR2 FQNNGV. The CDR3 loop spans 18 amino acids.